The rows below give T cell receptor beta chains drawn from one sample of a study of T cell responses to AZD1222 COVID-19 vaccine. The method was immunoSEQ multiplex PCR; TCRdb's version includes in-frame clones alone and lacks a portion of them. This table holds about 140,000 clones, approximately 93% found once. The material sequenced was peripheral blood, taken on day 0 of MenACWY control vaccination. These receptors came from an adult in good health. The CDR3 runs from the conserved cysteine through the conserved F or W. A D gene is named only where the DNA matches it firmly. Size values are once, few and many counts, or a class for expanded clones, and some rows have none.

>TRBJ1-2|-|TRBV4-1|-
TGCGCCAGCAGCCAAACCCTCCCCGGGAGGGATGGCTACACCTTC
CASSQTLPGRDGYTF
>TRBJ1-1|-|TRBV28|-
TGTGCCAGCAGCCCCGCTCAGGGAGGAGGGACTGAAGCTTTCTTT
CASSPAQGGGTEAFF
>TRBJ1-3|-|TRBV3-1/TRBV3-2|-
TGTGCCAGCAGCCCGTCCTCTGGAAACACCATATATTTT
CASSPSSGNTIYF
>TRBJ1-4|-|TRBV20-1|-
TGCAGTGCTGGCGCTGAAAAACTGTTTTTT
CSAGAEKLFF
>TRBJ1-1|-|TRBV7-9|-
TGTGCCAGCAGCAGGGAACTGAACACTGAAGCTTTCTTT
CASSRELNTEAFF
>TRBJ1-6|-|TRBV12-5|-
TGTGCTAGTGGTTTGGGTGGACCTAATTCACCCCTCCACTTT
CASGLGGPNSPLHF
>TRBJ1-1|-|TRBV5-1|-
TGCGCCAGCACAGGGAACACTGAAGCTTTCTTT
CASTGNTEAFF
>TRBJ1-1|-|TRBV20-1|-
TGCAGTGCTACCAGGAACACTGAAGCTTTCTTT
CSATRNTEAFF
>TRBJ1-2|once|TRBV10-3|-
TGTGCCATCAGTGAGATGGACATCTATGGCTACACCTTC
CAISEMDIYGYTF
>TRBJ1-3|-|TRBV28|-
TGTGCCAGCAGCACAAGAGATCGTCAACTCTCTGGAAACACCATATATTTT
CASSTRDRQLSGNTIYF
>TRBJ2-1|-|TRBV5-1|TRBD1
TGCGCCAGCAGCTCTGCCGGGACAGGGAGTTACAATGAGCAGTTCTTC
CASSSAGTGSYNEQFF
>TRBJ2-6|-|TRBV25-1|-
TGTGCCAGCAGTTTGGCAGGGGAGTTTGGGGCCAACGTCCTGACTTTC
CASSLAGEFGANVLTF
>TRBJ1-5|-|TRBV19|-
TGTGCCAGTACCTCCATCCAGAACTGGGGCAATCAGCCCCAGCATTTT
CASTSIQNWGNQPQHF
>TRBJ1-1|-|TRBV6-5|-
TGTGCCAGCCTGCCTGGGATGAACACTGAAGCTTTCTTT
CASLPGMNTEAFF
>TRBJ1-5|-|TRBV6-5|-
TGTGCCAGCGGGGAGGGAACTCAGCCCCAGCATTTT
CASGEGTQPQHF
>TRBJ1-2|once|TRBV14|-
TGTGCCAGCAGCCAGACAGCCACCGATGGCTACACCTTC
CASSQTATDGYTF
>TRBJ1-2|once|TRBV7-9|-
TGTGCCAGCAGCTACGGGCCGAACTATGGCTACACCTTC
CASSYGPNYGYTF
>TRBJ1-1|-|TRBV27|TRBD1
TGTGCCAGCAGTCTTCAACAGGGGGAGAACACTGAAGCTTTCTTT
CASSLQQGENTEAFF
>TRBJ2-7|-|TRBV5-6|TRBD2
TGTGCCAGCAGGAAAGCGGGAGGGTCCTACGAGCAGTACTTC
CASRKAGGSYEQYF
>TRBJ1-1|-|TRBV5-1|TRBD1
TGCGCCAGCAGCTTGCAGGGGGGGTTTAACACTGAAGCTTTCTTT
CASSLQGGFNTEAFF
>TRBJ2-5|once|TRBV14|-
TGTGCCAGCAGCCTGCAATTGGACCGACAAACCCAGTACTTC
CASSLQLDRQTQYF
>TRBJ1-2|-|TRBV1|-
TGCACCAGCAGCCAAGCCGATTGGAGGTCTGGCTACACCTTC
CTSSQADWRSGYTF
>TRBJ1-5|-|TRBV5-1|-
TGCGCCAGCAGCCTGGACAGTTATAGCAATCAGCCCCAGCATTTT
CASSLDSYSNQPQHF
>TRBJ1-1|-|TRBV7-8|-
TGTGCCAGCAGCTCCCCTGCAGTGCGAGCTTTCTTT
CASSSPAVRAFF
>TRBJ1-5|-|TRBV7-2|TRBD1
TGTGCCAGCAGCCGGGGACAGGGGGTTCAGCCCCAGCATTTT
CASSRGQGVQPQHF
>TRBJ2-3|-|TRBV2|-
TGTGCCAGCACTAAGACCTTATCTAGCACAGATACGCAGTATTTT
CASTKTLSSTDTQYF
>TRBJ1-2|-|TRBV19|TRBD1
TGTGCCAGTAGTATTGGGGGACAGTATGATGGCTACACCTTC
CASSIGGQYDGYTF
>TRBJ2-7|-|TRBV12-3/TRBV12-4|-
TGTGCCAGCAGTTTCAGTGAGGGAGAGCTGCAGTACTTC
CASSFSEGELQYF
>TRBJ1-2|-|TRBV5-8|TRBD1
TGTGCCAGCAGCGCCCGTCTAGCAGGGGGTGGCTACACCTTC
CASSARLAGGGYTF
>TRBJ2-5|-|TRBV7-2|-
TGTGCCAGCAGCGGGGGCCTGTACCAAGAGACCCAGTACTTC
CASSGGLYQETQYF
>TRBJ1-6|-|TRBV7-8|TRBD1
TGTGCCAGCAGCCCTGTGGTAGGGGGCGATTCACCCCTCCACTTT
CASSPVVGGDSPLHF
>TRBJ1-2|-|TRBV19|TRBD1
TGTGCCAGTAGTAGGACAGGAGTGTATGGCTACACCTTC
CASSRTGVYGYTF
>TRBJ1-1|once|TRBV19|TRBD1
TGTGCCAGTAGTATGACAGGGGGCGCAGGCACTGAAGCTTTCTTT
CASSMTGGAGTEAFF
>TRBJ2-7|-|TRBV7-2|-
TGTGCCAGCAGCTTAGCCTTATTCGCCGAGCAGTACTTC
CASSLALFAEQYF
>TRBJ2-7|-|TRBV15|TRBD2
TGTGCCACCAGCAGGGTCAAACTAGCGGGAGGAAGACACGAGCAGTACTTC
CATSRVKLAGGRHEQYF
>TRBJ1-1|-|TRBV7-9|-
TGTGCCATAACGACGGACGGACACACTGAAGCTTTCTTT
CAITTDGHTEAFF
>TRBJ1-1|-|TRBV6-1|TRBD1
TGTGCCAGCAGGGAAGGGACAGGGAACACTGAAGCTTTCTTT
CASREGTGNTEAFF
>TRBJ2-1|-|TRBV5-1|TRBD1
TGCGCCAGCAGCCCAAACAGGGGAAATGAGCAGTTCTTC
CASSPNRGNEQFF
>TRBJ2-7|-|TRBV9|-
TGTGCCAGCAGCGTAGCCGGGGGTCAGGCCTACGAGCAGTACTTC
CASSVAGGQAYEQYF
>TRBJ1-1|-|TRBV29-1|-
TGCAGCGCAACCGGGACGGCCTATTACTCTAACACTGAAGCTTTCTTT
CSATGTAYYSNTEAFF
>TRBJ1-4|-|TRBV10-3|-
TGTGCCATCAGTGAGTCGCGAGGGAGAGCTACTAATGAAAAACTGTTTTTT
CAISESRGRATNEKLFF
>TRBJ2-7|-|TRBV18|TRBD1
TGTGCCAGCTCACCTCTCGGGACAGGGGGCCAGGGCGAGCAGTACTTC
CASSPLGTGGQGEQYF
>TRBJ1-1|-|TRBV7-2|TRBD1
TGTGCCAGCATCCTAGCCCCGGACAGGGCCACTGAAGCTTTCTTT
CASILAPDRATEAFF
>TRBJ1-4|-|TRBV7-2|TRBD1
TGTGCCAGCAGCTCCCGGGACAGGAAAGGCGAAAAACTGTTTTTT
CASSSRDRKGEKLFF
>TRBJ1-2|-|TRBV4-1|-
TGCGCCAGCAGCCAAACAGGGATAGGAGGCTACACCTTC
CASSQTGIGGYTF
>TRBJ2-7|once|TRBV13|-
TGTGCCAGCAGCTCCGCCCCGGGGGTTGAGCAGTACTTC
CASSSAPGVEQYF
>TRBJ1-1|-|TRBV9|-
TGTGCCAGCAGCGTATTAATAGGACCCACTGAAGCTTTCTTT
CASSVLIGPTEAFF
>TRBJ1-4|-|TRBV4-3|TRBD1
TGCGCCAGCAGCCAAGAACAGGGGGTGTTTGAAAAACTGTTTTTT
CASSQEQGVFEKLFF
>TRBJ1-4|-|TRBV5-4|-
TGTGCCAGCAGCTTCACGGGGACGGTTGGAGAAAAACTGTTTTTT
CASSFTGTVGEKLFF